This entry concerns a single TCR beta chain. Its antigen is unknown. The data originate from a study of post-analysis software for immune sequencing data. Study as a whole: Disease courses included relapsing-remitting, secondary progressive and progressive-relapsing multiple sclerosis. Study-level points and caveats: About five TRBV segments appeared more often in patients than in controls, and TRBV5-6, TRBV5-1 and TRBV20-1 were among these.

The junction had 3 bases not matched to a gene; V was cut back by 1 base and J by 7 bases. The CDR3 runs to 14 residues. Germline V gives CDR1 SGHDN, CDR2 FVKESK. Unique molecular identifiers were built into the TCR beta cDNA libraries. cDNA molecules numbering around 450,000 came from roughly 1 to 10 million T cells. Each CDR3 protein is one row after TCRdb ran MiXCR on the PCR reads. The sample shows about 200,000 distinct CDR3 sequences, 29% of them seen only once. Sequenced sample: blood. This clonotype originated in a girl younger than 18 with multiple sclerosis. V usage is TRBV14 and J usage is TRBJ1-2; 10 positions agree with TRBD1. Here the CDR3 reads CASSQVRDRGGYTF. CDR3 nucleotide sequence: TGTGCCAGCAGCCAAGTTCGGGACAGGGGTGGCTACACCTTC.